The sequence of this T cell receptor (beta chain) was determined in a study of tumor-infiltrating lymphocytes in primary liver carcinoma. Overall study: Patients had primary liver carcinoma treated by surgical resection. These patients were men and women whose ages were 30 to 69 years. Tumor staging was T1-T3 N0M0; sizes spanned about 4 to 11 cm across.

This clonotype was counted at least ten times. Its antigen is undetermined. Unsorted whole blood yielded blood RNA, and germline DNA was extracted as well. With around 490 ng total RNA as template and a constant-region primer, TCR beta cDNA was made. ARM-PCR was slightly modified, and three nested multiplex PCR rounds with it gave rise to the TCR beta libraries. The first two PCR rounds, approximately 10 cycles each, used TRBV1-TRBV30 forward primers and a C-beta reverse primer. TCRdb re-analysed the multiplex PCR reads in MiXCR, keeping a single row per CDR3 protein. The table lists 310,000 or so distinct CDR3 sequences, about 61% of them singletons, with about 6.5% in the top ten. The CDR3 length is 16 residues. Losses at the gene ends were 0 bases for V and 6 bases for J; bases not matched to a gene: 7. Germline CDR1 reads MNHNS; CDR2 reads SASEGT. Whole-study results and caveats: The overlap of tumor-adjacent and tumor-blood pairs was smaller than that of tumor region pairs.

The V and J genes are TRBV6-1 and TRBJ2-1, with 8 positions matching TRBD1. Sequenced material: peripheral blood. The receptor was isolated from a man aged 40-49 years with primary liver carcinoma and hepatitis B virus infection. This CDR3 is CASSEAGGQGRNEQFF. Here the CDR3 DNA reads TGTGCCAGCAGTGAAGCGGGAGGACAGGGTCGCAATGAGCAGTTCTTC.